These T cell receptor beta chains were read from a single sample in a study of T-cell reconstitution after alpha-beta-depleted transplantation in children. TCRdb processed the PCR reads anew with MiXCR; each CDR3 protein has one entry. The sample yields about 100,000 distinct CDR3 sequences, about 6% seen once. The sample in question was PBMCs, mostly from graft donor cells, obtained 60 days after TCRalphabeta/CD19-depleted stem cell transplant. These receptors all come from a female patient aged 2-15 years who had a stem cell transplant for Fanconi anemia, so the T cells may come from the graft donor. The CDR3 runs from the conserved cysteine through the conserved F or W. Each record gives: J gene, clone size, D gene, V gene, CDR3 protein, CDR3 DNA. The D gene is left open where the match is weak. Clone size, where shown, is once, few, many, or a class for clones that have expanded.

TRBJ1-2	many	-	TRBV29-1	CSVEGGLHAYGYTF	TGCAGCGTTGAAGGCGGACTCCACGCCTATGGCTACACCTTC
TRBJ1-1	-	TRBD1	TRBV9	CASSAGGGGNTEAFF	TGTGCCAGCAGCGCAGGGGGCGGTGGAAACACTGAAGCTTTCTTT
TRBJ2-4	-	-	TRBV29-1	CSVEEVAKNIQYF	TGCAGCGTTGAAGAAGTAGCCAAAAACATTCAGTACTTC
TRBJ1-4	many	-	TRBV2	CASRPADGFNEKLFF	TGTGCCAGCAGACCCGCGGACGGATTTAATGAAAAACTGTTTTTT
TRBJ2-5	-	-	TRBV7-8	CASTRWGDQETQYF	TGTGCCAGCACTAGGTGGGGGGACCAAGAGACCCAGTACTTC
TRBJ1-2	-	TRBD1	TRBV4-1	CASSQVYRGNYGYTF	TGCGCCAGCAGCCAAGTTTACAGGGGAAACTATGGCTACACCTTC
TRBJ2-7	many	TRBD2	TRBV7-9	CASSLARSSGVYEQYF	TGTGCCAGCAGCTTAGCGCGGAGTAGCGGGGTTTACGAGCAGTACTTC
TRBJ2-5	few	TRBD2	TRBV29-1	CSVVWGGGQETQYF	TGCAGCGTTGTCTGGGGGGGGGGCCAAGAGACCCAGTACTTC
TRBJ2-7	many	-	TRBV11-2	CASSFLGGGYEQYF	TGTGCCAGCAGCTTTCTGGGAGGGGGCTACGAGCAGTACTTC
TRBJ2-1	few	TRBD2	TRBV2	CASRGTSRAYNEQFF	TGTGCCAGCAGGGGGACTAGTAGGGCCTACAATGAGCAGTTCTTC
TRBJ2-1	many	-	TRBV28	CASRELTYNEQFF	TGTGCCAGCAGGGAGCTCACTTACAATGAGCAGTTCTTC
TRBJ2-3	few	TRBD1	TRBV3-1	CASSHGTATDTQYF	TGTGCCAGCAGCCACGGGACAGCCACAGATACGCAGTATTTT
TRBJ1-1	many	-	TRBV20-1	CSARALRETEAFF	TGCAGTGCTAGAGCCTTGCGAGAGACTGAAGCTTTCTTT
TRBJ2-7	many	-	TRBV12-3/TRBV12-4	CASSRTPYEQYF	TGTGCCAGCAGTCGGACACCTTACGAGCAGTACTTC
TRBJ2-2	few	TRBD1	TRBV5-1	CATKNYRGTGELFF	TGCGCCACCAAGAATTACAGGGGCACCGGGGAGCTGTTTTTT
TRBJ2-5	many	TRBD2	TRBV2	CASSFREGRLRAQYF	TGTGCCAGCAGTTTTCGGGAGGGCCGGTTAAGGGCCCAGTACTTC
TRBJ1-2	many	-	TRBV12-3/TRBV12-4	CASSKGQLALGYTF	TGTGCCAGCAGTAAAGGACAGTTGGCGCTAGGCTACACCTTC
TRBJ2-3	few	-	TRBV9	CASSVLNIADTQYF	TGTGCCAGCAGCGTCCTGAATATCGCAGATACGCAGTATTTT
TRBJ2-7	many	-	TRBV5-1	CASSFEGGPYEQYF	TGCGCCAGCAGCTTTGAGGGTGGTCCCTACGAGCAGTACTTC
TRBJ2-1	few	-	TRBV7-3	CASSLNGRMGGGARNEQFF	TGTGCCAGCAGCTTAAACGGGCGTATGGGCGGGGGCGCGAGGAATGAGCAGTTCTTC
TRBJ1-5	-	-	TRBV3-1	CACCLGRVDNQPQHF	TGTGCCTGCTGTTTGGGCAGGGTCGACAATCAGCCCCAGCATTTT
TRBJ2-7	many	-	TRBV2	CASRQFYEQYF	TGTGCCAGCCGCCAATTCTACGAGCAGTACTTC
TRBJ2-6	-	-	TRBV5-5	CASRLTVSSGANVLTF	TGTGCCAGCAGATTGACAGTAAGCTCTGGGGCCAACGTCCTGACTTTC
TRBJ2-7	many	-	TRBV3-1	CASSQEWYEQYF	TGTGCCAGCAGCCAAGAGTGGTACGAGCAGTACTTC
TRBJ2-5	many	-	TRBV20-1	CSARFPGWETQYF	TGCAGTGCTAGATTTCCCGGGTGGGAGACCCAGTACTTC